The 21 T cell receptor beta chains given below trace back to one sample, sequenced in a study of T cell clonotyping in hematopoietic cell transplantation. Method: immunoSEQ multiplex PCR; TCRdb's copy keeps in-frame clones and lacks some. The sample shows 13,000 to 15,000 clones, 94% of them seen only once. Here the sequenced sample was PBMCs, taken 30 days after allogeneic stem cell transplant. The receptors originated from a male patient over 55 who had an allogeneic stem cell transplant from an unrelated donor, so the T cells may come from the graft donor. Some clones in this sample may be carry-over from other donors' samples.

This clone showed up just a few times. This sequence joins TRBV4-1 and TRBJ1-3; 8 bases are shared with TRBD1. CDR3 length equals 17 residues. Germline-derived CDR1 and CDR2 are MGHRA and YSYEKL. The junction had 8 bases not matched to a gene; V was cut back by 2 bases and J by 2 bases. Here the CDR3 DNA reads TGCGCCAGCAGCCAACCGACAGGGGCTCTTACTGGAAACACCATATATTTT. Translated: CASSQPTGALTGNTIYF.

V gene TRBV7-2 combines with J gene TRBJ2-1; D may be TRBD1 or TRBD2 (5 bases each). Germline V gives CDR1 SGHTA, CDR2 FQGNSA. The CDR3 has 16 residues. V was shortened by 2 bases and J by 0 bases, with 11 bases between the two germline ends. The CDR3 bases are TGTGCCAGCAGCTTAAGAGGGGTATACTCCTACAATGAGCAGTTCTTC. It encodes CASSLRGVYSYNEQFF.

The rearrangement joins TRBV10-3 to TRBJ1-2; 7 positions agree with TRBD1. The CDR3 runs 12 residues. Unmatched junction bases numbered 2, after V lost 4 bases and J lost 6 bases. Germline V CDR1 and CDR2: ENHRY, SYGVKD. Here the CDR3 reads CAISVTGDGYTF. CDR3 bases: TGTGCCATCAGTGTCACAGGGGATGGCTACACCTTC.

This clone was counted between two and nine times. The chain employs TRBV19 and TRBJ1-6; 7 bases align to TRBD1. The CDR3 runs 16 residues. Germline-derived CDR1 and CDR2 are LNHDA and SQIVND (reference sequence). V lost 6 bases and J lost 7; bases outside the gene matches: 12. In DNA, the CDR3 is TGTGCCAGTAGGCTAAACCCGGGACAGAGAAATTCACCCCTCCACTTT. Translated: CASRLNPGQRNSPLHF.

This rearrangement joins TRBV19 to TRBJ1-2, with D possibly being TRBD1 (5 bases). The CDR3 is 15 residues long. With 5 bases removed from V and 4 bases from J, the gap between germline ends came to 17 bases. In germline, CDR1 is LNHDA, CDR2 SQIVND (reference sequence). The CDR3 loop reads CASSLGTVGTYGYTF. The CDR3 DNA follows: TGTGCCAGTAGTCTGGGTACCGTCGGGACCTATGGCTACACCTTC.

The chain is built from TRBV10-3 and TRBJ1-2, with 7 nucleotides matching TRBD1. This CDR3 comprises 14 residues. Germline lookup yields CDR1 ENHRY and CDR2 SYGVKD. The V and J ends lost 6 bases and 4 bases, in that order; junction bases with no gene match: 8. CDR3 nucleotide sequence: TGTGCCATCAGCGCCGGGGACAGCTTCTATGGCTACACCTTC. Protein sequence: CAISAGDSFYGYTF.

This clone showed up just once. The rearrangement links TRBV6-1 to TRBJ2-3; 9 bases are shared with TRBD2. J was trimmed by 4 bases and V by 4 bases; bases with no gene match: 9. The germline V gene has CDR1 MNHNS and CDR2 SASEGT. The CDR3 is made up of 16 amino acids. The CDR3 coding sequence is TGTGCCAGCAGTGGATTAGCGGGGGTCCAAGCAGATACGCAGTATTTT. Amino acid sequence: CASSGLAGVQADTQYF.

This chain connects TRBV11-2 to TRBJ2-5; D may be TRBD2 (5 bases). Trimming took 0 bases from V and 10 from J, leaving 12 bases between them. The CDR3 length is 13 residues. Germline CDR1 is SGHAT and CDR2 is FQNNGV. The CDR3 region has the DNA TGTGCCAGCAGCTTAGAGAGGGCCCAGAGCCAGTACTTC. It is translated as CASSLERAQSQYF.

By share, this clone counts as medium-sized (0.01 to 0.1%). The chain combines TRBV11-3 with TRBJ2-3; TRBD2 matches 8 bases. The V and J ends lost 1 base and 0 bases, in that order; junction bases with no gene match: 3. Germline loops: CDR1 SGHNT, CDR2 YENEEA. The CDR3 extends over 16 amino acids. Here the CDR3 reads CASSLGLAGSTDTQYF. For the CDR3, the DNA is TGTGCCAGCAGCTTAGGATTAGCGGGGAGCACAGATACGCAGTATTTT. Looking up the rest from reference TRBV11-3 and TRBJ2-3 gives the full variable domain: EAGVVQSPRYKIIEKKQPVAFWCNPISGHNTLYWYLQNLGQGPELLIRYENEEAVDDSQLPKDRFSAERLKGVDSTLKIQPAELGDSAVYLCASSLGLAGSTDTQYFGPGTRLTVL.

J is TRBJ2-3 and V is TRBV5-4; tentatively, D is TRBD2 (7 bases). V was clipped by 3 bases and J by 5 bases, with 13 bases between them. CDR1 is SGHNT, CDR2 YYREEE, per germline (reference sequence). CDR3 length equals 14 residues. The CDR3 sequence is CASSSGGRGDTQYF. CDR3 in DNA: TGTGCCAGCAGCTCGGGGGGCCGAGGAGATACGCAGTATTTT.

This chain uses TRBV5-1 with TRBJ1-1; TRBD1 matches 7 bases. V shed 1 base, J shed 7 bases, and the junction held 1 base outside the gene matches. Germline-derived CDR1 and CDR2 are SGHRS and YFSETQ. The CDR3 extends over 12 amino acids. The CDR3 DNA reads as TGCGCCAGCAGCTTGCAGGGGGTTGAAGCTTTCTTT. It codes for CASSLQGVEAFF.

This clone was recorded only once. The genes are TRBV5-4 and TRBJ2-5, with a tentative D call TRBD2 (7 bases). The ends were cut back, 4 bases at V and 5 bases at J, with 18 bases in the middle. Germline assignment: CDR1 SGHNT and CDR2 YYREEE (reference sequence). This CDR3 spans 15 amino acids. The CDR3 sequence: CASSRREGETETQYF. For the CDR3, the DNA is TGTGCCAGCAGCCGGAGGGAGGGGGAAACGGAGACCCAGTACTTC.

The CDR3 sequence: CASSQDDIRQYF. CDR3 DNA: TGCGCCAGCAGCCAAGATGATATTAGGCAGTACTTC. This chain joins TRBV4-1 and TRBJ2-7; no reliable D call. V shed 0 bases and J shed 9 bases, with 9 bases lying between them. Germline CDR1 and CDR2: MGHRA and YSYEKL. The CDR3 sequence is 12 residues long.

The V gene is TRBV19, the J gene TRBJ1-5; possible D gene TRBD1, 5 bases. Trimming cost V 5 bases and J 4 bases, with 12 bases left between them. Germline CDR1 LNHDA, CDR2 SQIVND (reference sequence). This CDR3 contains 14 residues. CDR3 residues: CASSPRQPNQPQHF. Written as DNA, the CDR3 is TGTGCCAGTAGTCCCCGACAGCCAAATCAGCCCCAGCATTTT.

The chain carries TRBV4-2 and TRBJ1-6; D gene unclear. The CDR3 contains 17 residues. Germline CDR1 is LGHNA and CDR2 is YNFKEQ. V shed 4 bases and J shed 5 bases, with 18 bases lying between them. The CDR3, as DNA: TGTGCCAGCAGCCCCTACTTTACAAATCCAGATAATTCACCCCTCCACTTT. Its translation: CASSPYFTNPDNSPLHF.

The V gene is TRBV4-1, the J gene TRBJ1-4, with D perhaps matching TRBD1 (5 bases). The CDR3 extends over 15 amino acids. CDR1 and CDR2 (germline): MGHRA, YSYEKL. Trimming removed 0 bases at V and 8 bases at J, with 13 bases between. CDR3: CASSQEARDEEKLFF. The CDR3 bases are TGCGCCAGCAGCCAAGAGGCCAGGGATGAAGAAAAACTGTTTTTT.

The chain employs TRBV5-5 and TRBJ2-7, with a possible D match to TRBD2 (6 bases). From germline, CDR1 is SGHKS and CDR2 YYEKEE (reference sequence). V dropped 4 bases and J dropped 12 bases, with 23 bases sitting between them. The CDR3 extends over 14 amino acids. This chain's CDR3 is CASSPTLGGRARYF. In DNA form, the CDR3 reads TGTGCCAGCAGCCCGACATTGGGAGGCAGGGCGCGGTACTTC.

This chain joins TRBV5-1 and TRBJ2-7, with 14 bases identical to TRBD2. The V segment lost 5 bases and the J segment 4 bases; nucleotides outside the gene matches: 5. Germline V lookup: CDR1 SGHRS, CDR2 YFSETQ. This CDR3 region has 15 residues. CDR3 sequence: CASSRLAGGDYEQYF. CDR3 nucleotides: TGCGCCAGCAGTCGACTAGCGGGAGGGGATTACGAGCAGTACTTC.

V gene TRBV27 combines with J gene TRBJ1-5; a weak D match, TRBD1 (6 bases). Germline lookup yields CDR1 MNHEY and CDR2 SMNVEV (reference sequence). Trimming left V 4 bases short and J 1 base short, with 11 bases between. The CDR3 loop spans 15 amino acids. CDR3 protein: CASSSTGLSNQPQHF. The CDR3 DNA follows: TGTGCCAGCAGTTCGACAGGATTAAGCAATCAGCCCCAGCATTTT.

This chain joins TRBV28 and TRBJ2-5; the D gene is possibly TRBD1 (6 bases). Trimming removed 2 bases from V and 5 bases from J, with 12 bases in between. This CDR3 contains 14 residues. Looked up from germline, CDR1 is MDHEN and CDR2 is SYDVKM. The CDR3 DNA follows: TGTGCCAGCAGTTTAAACAGGGCACGGGAGACCCAGTACTTC. Translating it yields CASSLNRARETQYF. Filled out from reference TRBV28 and TRBJ2-5, the complete variable domain reads DVKVTQSSRYLVKRTGEKVFLECVQDMDHENMFWYRQDPGLGLRLIYFSYDVKMKEKGDIPEGYSVSREKKERFSLILESASTNQTSMYLCASSLNRARETQYFGPGTRLLVL.

J is TRBJ2-7 and V is TRBV6-4; 7 positions agree with TRBD1. Trimming at V came to 10 bases and at J to 4 bases, leaving 16 bases not matched to a gene. CDR3 length: 15 amino acids. Germline V gene data show CDR1 as MRHNA and CDR2 as SNTAGT. The chain's CDR3 is CAKGQTSSKIYEQYF. The CDR3 DNA follows: TGTGCCAAGGGACAGACCTCCTCAAAAATTTACGAGCAGTACTTC.